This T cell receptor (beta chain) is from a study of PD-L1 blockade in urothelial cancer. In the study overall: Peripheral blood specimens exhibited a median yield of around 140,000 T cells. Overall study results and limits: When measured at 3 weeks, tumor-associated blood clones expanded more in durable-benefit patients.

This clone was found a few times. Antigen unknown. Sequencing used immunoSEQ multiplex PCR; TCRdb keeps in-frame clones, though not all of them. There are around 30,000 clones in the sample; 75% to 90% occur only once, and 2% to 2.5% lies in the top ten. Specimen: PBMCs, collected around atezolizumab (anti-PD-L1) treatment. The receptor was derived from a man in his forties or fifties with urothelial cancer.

This CDR3 is CASSHRTGGNYGYTF. The CDR3 DNA follows: TGTGCCAGCAGCCACAGGACAGGGGGTAACTATGGCTACACCTTC. The rearrangement joins TRBV11-2 to TRBJ1-2; 10 bases align to TRBD1. The V gene's germline CDR1 is SGHAT and CDR2 FQNNGV. V trimming: 5 bases; J trimming: 1 base; junction bases outside the gene matches: 4. This CDR3 is built from 15 residues.